The 15 T cell receptor beta chains in this list originate from one sample, sequenced in a study of OX40 agonist ivuxolimab in advanced cancers. Repertoires were generated with immunoSEQ multiplex PCR, while TCRdb's copy carries only in-frame clones and drops some. There are around 15,000 clones in the sample; over 75% occur only once, and around 12% lies in the top ten. The specimen was CD4+ or CD8+ T cells sorted from blood, collected in a trial of the OX40 agonist ivuxolimab. The receptors shown here come from an adult with an advanced solid tumor such as melanoma, head and neck, liver or kidney cancer.

With respect to this clone: At one boundary the junction diverges from the germline segment, which might be a read error. The chain's CDR3 is CASSRTGMNTEAFF. As DNA, the CDR3 is TGTGCCAGCAGTAGGACAGGGATGAACACTGAGGCTTTCTTT. This chain connects TRBV25-1 to TRBJ1-1; 8 positions match TRBD1. The CDR3 has 14 residues. CDR1 is MGHDK and CDR2 is SYGVNS in the germline V gene.

This clone was seen just once. The gene calls are TRBV27 and TRBJ2-1, with 7 bases matching TRBD2. This CDR3 has 16 amino acids. The V and J ends lost 8 bases and 1 base, in that order; junction bases with no gene match: 11. Germline lookup yields CDR1 MNHEY and CDR2 SMNVEV (reference sequence). The chain's CDR3 is CASRSKLAVSYNEQFF. The CDR3 DNA reads as TGTGCCAGCCGCTCGAAGCTAGCGGTTTCCTACAATGAGCAGTTCTTC.

The chain joins TRBV5-4 to TRBJ2-2; maybe TRBD1 (5 bases). From germline, CDR1 is SGHNT and CDR2 YYREEE (reference sequence). The V end was cut by 1 base, the J end by 0 bases, with 16 bases between. The CDR3 length is 18 residues. The CDR3 nucleotides are TGTGCCAGCAGCTTGCCGGTGAACAGGTTCGCGAACACCGGGGAGCTGTTTTTT. It yields the protein CASSLPVNRFANTGELFF.

The V gene is TRBV9, the J gene TRBJ2-3, with D tentatively TRBD2 (6 bases). V shed 3 bases and J shed 6 bases, with 14 bases lying between them. Germline CDR1 is SGDLS and CDR2 is YYNGEE. The CDR3 sequence is 14 residues long. The CDR3 nucleotides are TGTGCCAGCAGCGAAGCGGGCACGTGGGATACGCAGTATTTT. Translation gives CASSEAGTWDTQYF.

This chain uses TRBV11-3 with TRBJ2-7; D gene unclear. Germline lookup yields CDR1 SGHNT and CDR2 YENEEA. V shed 5 bases and J shed 7 bases, with 18 bases lying between them. The CDR3 consists of 14 residues. The CDR3 is CASSNSDEVEEQYF. As DNA, the CDR3 is TGTGCCAGCAGCAACTCGGACGAAGTGGAAGAGCAGTACTTC.

As to this clone: At one boundary the junction diverges from the germline segment, which might be a read error. V and J are TRBV7-7 and TRBJ1-5, with D possibly being TRBD1 (5 bases). The V gene's germline CDR1 is SSHAT and CDR2 FNYEAQ (reference sequence). This CDR3 contains 15 residues. Here the CDR3 reads CASSLGTRGNQPQHF. CDR3 in DNA: TGTGCTAGCAGCCTAGGGACGAGGGGCAATCAGCCCCAGCATTTT.

By frequency in the sample, this clone is medium-sized (0.01 to 0.1%). This rearrangement joins TRBV6-6 to TRBJ1-1; D is uncertain. The V gene lost 0 bases and the J gene lost 4 bases, with 6 bases spanning the gap. This CDR3 is 13 amino acids long. Germline lookup yields CDR1 MNHNY and CDR2 SVGAGI (reference sequence). In nucleotides, the CDR3 is TGTGCCAGCAGTTACTCGAAGGGCACTGAAGCTTTCTTT. Encoded protein: CASSYSKGTEAFF.

By share of the sample, this clone is medium-sized (0.01 to 0.1%). The chain links TRBV9 to TRBJ2-1; D could derive from TRBD1 or TRBD2 (6 bases each). This CDR3 region has 15 residues. Trimming stripped 7 bases from V and 6 bases from J, with 20 bases between. CDR1 is SGDLS and CDR2 is YYNGEE in the germline V gene. As DNA, the CDR3 is TGTGCCAGCGGAATAGCGGACAGTGGACCCAATGAGCAGTTCTTC. This sequence encodes CASGIADSGPNEQFF.

The chain joins TRBV2 to TRBJ1-4; D is perhaps TRBD1 (6 bases). Trimming cost V 6 bases and J 14 bases, with 16 bases left between them. CDR1 SNHLY and CDR2 FYNNEI come from the germline V gene. The CDR3 loop spans 12 amino acids. The CDR3, as DNA: TGTGCCAGCAGCTGGGACATCGGGAATCTGTTTTTT. It yields the protein CASSWDIGNLFF.

The chain is built from TRBV4-1 and TRBJ2-7; 10 bases fit TRBD2. The CDR3 has 15 residues. Germline values: CDR1 MGHRA, CDR2 YSYEKL. V shed 1 base and J 5 bases; nucleotides not matched to a gene: 5. The CDR3 region has the DNA TGCGCCAGCAGCCAAGTAGGTCTAGCGGGAGACGAGCAGTACTTC. Amino acid sequence: CASSQVGLAGDEQYF.

The chain combines TRBV7-2 with TRBJ2-7; TRBD2 agrees at 7 bases. V dropped 5 bases and J dropped 3; count of bases not matched to a gene: 4. CDR1 is SGHTA and CDR2 is FQGNSA in the germline V gene. The CDR3 contains 13 residues. CDR3 loop: CASSARGDYEQYF. The CDR3 DNA is TGTGCCAGCAGCGCCCGGGGGGACTACGAGCAGTACTTC.

The CDR3 sequence is CATSRGVNQPQHF. The CDR3 DNA sequence: TGTGCCACCAGCAGAGGGGTAAATCAGCCCCAGCATTTT. The rearrangement joins TRBV15 to TRBJ1-5; no clear D gene. Deletions cut 1 base from V and 4 bases from J, with 5 bases between. Germline V gene data show CDR1 as LNHNV and CDR2 as YYDKDF (reference sequence). The CDR3 loop spans 13 amino acids. Looking up the rest from reference TRBV15 and TRBJ1-5 gives the full variable domain: DAMVIQNPRYQVTQFGKPVTLSCSQTLNHNVMYWYQQKSSQAPKLLFHYYDKDFNNEADTPDNFQSRRPNTSFCFLDIRSPGLGDTAMYLCATSRGVNQPQHFGDGTRLSIL.

The V and J genes are TRBV4-2 and TRBJ1-2; 11 bases are shared with TRBD1. The CDR3 has 15 amino acids. Unmatched junction bases numbered 3, after V lost 0 bases and J lost 6 bases. CDR1 LGHNA and CDR2 YNFKEQ come from the germline V gene. CDR3 loop: CASSQDWTGGNGYTF. The CDR3 DNA reads TGTGCCAGCAGCCAAGACTGGACAGGGGGCAATGGCTACACCTTC.

CDR3 protein: CASSLGTSGSNEQFF. CDR3 sequence (DNA): TGTGCCAGCAGCTTAGGGACTAGCGGGAGTAATGAGCAGTTCTTC. The V call is TRBV7-9, the J call TRBJ2-1; the match to TRBD2 covers 13 bases. Trimming cost V 1 base and J 7 bases; bases outside gene matches: 1. The germline V gene encodes CDR1 SEHNR and CDR2 FQNEAQ (reference sequence). The CDR3 is made up of 15 amino acids.

The chain joins TRBV6-7 to TRBJ1-1; D may be TRBD1 (6 bases). TRBV6-7 is noted as an ORF with a role that remains uncertain. The CDR3 covers 17 residues. Trimming left V 5 bases short and J 0 bases short, with 19 bases between. CDR3 DNA: TGTGCCAGCAGTCCTACAATGGGACAAGGCATGAACACTGAAGCTTTCTTT. Its protein is CASSPTMGQGMNTEAFF.